This T cell receptor beta chain was sequenced for a study of early T cells in non-severe SARS-CoV-2 infection. TCRdb used MiXCR to reprocess the 5' RACE reads, holding one entry per CDR3 protein. This table holds about 110,000 distinct CDR3 sequences, 12% found once. This CDR3 is 13 amino acids long. Germline trimming cut 6 bases from V and 8 bases from J; bases unmatched to any gene: 12. Per germline, CDR1 DFQATT and CDR2 SNEGSKA (reference sequence). At least ten counts were recorded for this clonotype. The origin of this receptor is an adult who was a healthcare worker with PCR-confirmed SARS-CoV-2 infection or an uninfected control (not recorded which). Material: whole blood. This chain links TRBV20-1 with TRBJ1-1; 7 positions match TRBD1. The CDR3 loop is CSAPDQGGTEAFF. CDR3 bases: TGCAGTGCACCTGATCAGGGGGGAACCGAAGCTTTCTTT.